This TCR beta chain was found in a study of blood T cells in healthy people across ages. For the study at large: Every two T cells gave about one barcoded beta molecule via template switching. Regarding the study as a whole: The authors considered diversity estimates from one million T cells to be underestimates. As age increased, TCR beta diversity per million T cells fell in a roughly linear fashion.

V shed 1 base, J shed 1 base, and the junction held 6 bases outside the gene matches. This CDR3 region has 17 residues. Germline-derived CDR1 and CDR2 are LGHNA and YNFKEQ. A second PCR of about 6 to 12 cycles used a sample-barcoded 5' primer and a J-beta primer mix. In TCRdb, the 5' RACE reads were re-called with MiXCR into one record per CDR3 protein. The sample consists of 650,000 to 800,000 distinct CDR3 sequences, under 45% of them appearing once. Donation came from healthy Caucasian individuals in Russia who were aged roughly 6 to 95. The sample holds a few counts of this clonotype. Its antigen remains unidentified.

What was sequenced was blood. The sequence derives from a man aged 60-69 years in good health. The J gene is TRBJ2-3, the V gene TRBV4-2; 9 nucleotides agree with TRBD2. The CDR3 spells CASSQVIAGAGTDTQYF. CDR3 nucleotides: TGTGCCAGCAGCCAAGTAATAGCGGGAGCAGGCACAGATACGCAGTATTTT.